These 14 T cell receptor beta chains came from one sample sequenced in a study of cytomegalovirus exposure and HLA in healthy donors. Sequenced by immunoSEQ multiplex PCR; TCRdb stores in-frame clones only, minus some. This table holds 150,000 to 200,000 clones, roughly 84% found once. The sample consisted of PBMCs. The receptors originated from a man aged 25 to 45 in good health and CMV-seropositive.

Note on this clone: Possible read error: a much larger clone is one base away. The same CDR3 can be traced to other DNA sequences in this sample. The chain uses TRBV2 and TRBJ2-2; 9 positions match TRBD2. After removal of 8 bases from V and 5 bases from J, the junction contained 9 bases not matched to a gene. The CDR3 runs 15 residues. The germline V gene encodes CDR1 SNHLY and CDR2 FYNNEI. The CDR3 loop is CASGGTSRFTGELFF. DNA of the CDR3: TGTGCCAGCGGGGGGACTAGCAGGTTTACCGGGGAGCTGTTTTTT.

The CDR3 DNA sequence: TGTGCCAGCAGCTTAGGACAGGGGGCAACTAATGAAAAACTGTTTTTT. Translated, it gives CASSLGQGATNEKLFF. The rearrangement uses TRBV11-2 and TRBJ1-4; TRBD1 aligns across 9 bases. CDR3 length: 16 residues. From germline, CDR1 is SGHAT and CDR2 FQNNGV. V gave up 1 base and J gave up 0 bases; unmatched junction bases: 0.

V is TRBV28 and J is TRBJ2-5; 10 nucleotides agree with TRBD1. Germline-derived CDR1 and CDR2 are MDHEN and SYDVKM. The CDR3 is made up of 15 amino acids. J lost 3 bases, V lost 4 bases, and 5 bases had no gene match. This chain's CDR3 is CASSSVTGGEETQYF. The CDR3 DNA follows: TGTGCCAGCAGTTCCGTGACAGGGGGCGAAGAGACCCAGTACTTC.

The chain couples TRBV7-9 to TRBJ1-2; 8 positions match TRBD1. V was clipped by 4 bases and J by 1 base; unmatched bases: 11. This CDR3 contains 17 residues. Germline CDR1 reads SEHNR; CDR2 reads FQNEAQ (reference sequence). As DNA, the CDR3 is TGTGCCAGCAGCTCTCCACAGGGGGACCTACTTAACTATGGCTACACCTTC. Translating it yields CASSSPQGDLLNYGYTF. Based on the CDR3 plus reference TRBV7-9 and TRBJ1-2, the full variable domain is DTGVSQNPRHKITKRGQNVTFRCDPISEHNRLYWYRQTLGQGPEFLTYFQNEAQLEKSRLLSDRFSAERPKGSFSTLEIQRTEQGDSAMYLCASSSPQGDLLNYGYTFGSGTRLTVV.

The CDR3 sequence is CASSWAGTSPGELFF. The CDR3 nucleotides are TGCGCCAGCAGCTGGGCCGGGACTAGCCCCGGGGAGCTGTTTTTT. The rearrangement uses TRBV5-1 and TRBJ2-2; 9 bases agree with TRBD2. V gave up 3 bases and J gave up 6 bases; unmatched junction bases: 6. Looked up from germline, CDR1 is SGHRS and CDR2 is YFSETQ. The length of the CDR3 is 15 residues.

The gene calls are TRBV5-6 and TRBJ2-7; TRBD1 matches 12 bases. Germline lookup yields CDR1 SGHDT and CDR2 YYEEEE. After removal of 4 bases from V and 2 bases from J, the junction contained 7 bases not matched to a gene. The CDR3 consists of 16 residues. CDR3 amino acids: CASSPGTGGLPYEQYF. CDR3 sequence (DNA): TGTGCCAGCAGCCCCGGGACAGGGGGCCTCCCCTACGAGCAGTACTTC.

This chain uses TRBV9 with TRBJ2-3, with TRBD2 matching 7 bases. The V gene end was trimmed by 2 bases and the J gene end by 2 bases; junction bases not matched to a gene: 5. The CDR3 consists of 15 residues. Looked up from germline, CDR1 is SGDLS and CDR2 is YYNGEE. The CDR3 DNA sequence: TGTGCCAGCAGCGTTCGAGCGGGAATCACAGATACGCAGTATTTT. Its translation is CASSVRAGITDTQYF.

This clone was observed a few times. The chain links TRBV14 to TRBJ2-1; TRBD2 aligns across 7 bases. Trimming cost V 2 bases and J 13 bases; bases outside gene matches: 14. The length of the CDR3 is 15 residues. Germline loops: CDR1 SGHDN, CDR2 FVKESK. The CDR3 protein is CASSQFGASGEEQFF. Written as DNA, the CDR3 is TGTGCCAGCAGCCAATTCGGGGCTAGCGGAGAGGAACAGTTCTTC. Based on the CDR3 plus reference TRBV14 and TRBJ2-1, the full variable domain is EAGVTQFPSHSVIEKGQTVTLRCDPISGHDNLYWYRRVMGKEIKFLLHFVKESKQDESGMPNNRFLAERTGGTYSTLKVQPAELEDSGVYFCASSQFGASGEEQFFGPGTRLTVL.

The chain uses TRBV28 and TRBJ1-5; no clear D gene. With 3 bases removed from V and 2 bases from J, the gap between germline ends came to 11 bases. The germline V gene encodes CDR1 MDHEN and CDR2 SYDVKM. CDR3 length equals 15 residues. The chain's CDR3 is CASSFLGEGNQPQHF. The CDR3 DNA follows: TGTGCCAGCAGTTTTTTGGGTGAGGGCAATCAGCCCCAGCATTTT.

This chain joins TRBV7-3 and TRBJ2-5; TRBD2 aligns across 7 bases. This CDR3 comprises 13 residues. CDR1 is SGHTA and CDR2 is FQGTGA in the germline V gene. The trim removed 1 base at V and 4 bases at J, leaving 0 bases unmatched. CDR3 loop: CASSLRGGETQYF. As DNA, the CDR3 is TGTGCCAGCAGCTTAAGGGGGGGAGAGACCCAGTACTTC.

The chain is built from TRBV5-1 and TRBJ2-3, with D perhaps matching TRBD2 (6 bases). Trimming took 6 bases from V and 0 from J, leaving 17 bases between them. This CDR3 comprises 16 residues. Germline CDR1 reads SGHRS; CDR2 reads YFSETQ. The CDR3 loop reads CASNKEGQSSTDTQYF. The CDR3 DNA reads TGCGCCAGCAACAAGGAGGGCCAAAGCAGCACAGATACGCAGTATTTT.

This clone was counted only a few times. V and J are TRBV27 and TRBJ2-1; no clear D gene. The CDR3 is 15 residues long. The V end was cut by 3 bases, the J end by 7 bases, with 16 bases between. Germline lookup yields CDR1 MNHEY and CDR2 SMNVEV (reference sequence). The CDR3 DNA reads TGTGCCAGCAGTTTCTATGGGTCCGAGGCTAATGAGCAGTTCTTC. Its translation: CASSFYGSEANEQFF.

V gene TRBV7-2 combines with J gene TRBJ2-3; TRBD2 might be the D (6 bases). The germline gives CDR1 SGHTA, CDR2 FQGNSA. The V end lost 2 bases, the J end lost 6 bases, and 15 bases lay between the germline ends. The CDR3 loop spans 15 amino acids. The CDR3 here is CASSLLIGGGDTQYF. CDR3 in DNA: TGTGCCAGCAGCTTACTCATCGGGGGTGGGGATACGCAGTATTTT.

CDR3 in amino acids: CAISDLLTGALDTQYF. Here the CDR3 DNA reads TGTGCCATCAGTGACCTACTTACAGGGGCGTTAGATACGCAGTATTTT. The chain uses TRBV10-3 and TRBJ2-3, with 7 positions matching TRBD1. Germline loops: CDR1 ENHRY, CDR2 SYGVKD. The CDR3 is 16 amino acids. Losses at the gene ends were 3 bases for V and 5 bases for J; bases not matched to a gene: 11.